This T cell receptor beta chain was documented in a study of prognosis after radiotherapy for stage I lung cancer. The overall study: The tumor was squamous cell carcinoma for roughly seven patients; for some eleven, it was adenocarcinoma. Study-wide results and caveats: Reportedly, the usage of TRBV and TRBJ genes was not the same in patients with and without metastases.

On two occasions, one at each of two time points, around 6.5 milliliters of peripheral blood were drawn. Multiplex PCR, run in two rounds, amplified TCR beta CDR3 from genomic DNA. During first-round PCR, primers specific to each TRBV and TRBJ gene were used. TCRdb recomputed calls from the multiplex PCR reads with MiXCR, one row per CDR3 protein. Of 15,000 to 20,000 distinct CDR3 sequences in the sample, 25% to 35% were seen once. As concerns this clonotype: Its antigen remains unidentified. A single base is all that separates this from a far larger clone, so a read error is likely.

The clonotype comes from a donor aged 50 or older with non-small cell lung cancer. The specimen comprised PBMCs, sampled before or after stereotactic body radiation therapy (not recorded which).

The chain's CDR3 is CASSENSHNSPVHF. The CDR3 DNA reads as TGTGCCAGCAGTGAGAACAGTCATAATTCACCCGTCCACTTT. The genes are TRBV6-1 and TRBJ1-6, with unresolved D. The V gene's germline CDR1 is MNHNS and CDR2 SASEGT. The CDR3 sequence is 14 residues long.